This T cell receptor (beta chain) was identified in a study of graft-versus-host responses after intestinal transplantation. Across the whole study: Isolated intestinal, liver-intestinal, or multivisceral transplants had been given to the recipients. Each patient got anti-thymocyte globulin induction, then tacrolimus and steroids for around three years.

This clone was recorded only once. Its antigen remains unidentified. Sequenced by immunoSEQ multiplex PCR; TCRdb stores in-frame clones only, minus some. This sample has about 16,000 clones, with 95% found just once. The CDR3 covers 15 residues. V lost 5 bases, J lost 5 bases, and 5 bases stayed unmatched. The V gene's germline CDR1 is MNHEY and CDR2 SMNVEV (reference sequence). Study-wide results and limits: Recipient-marrow GvH clones were detected, some having first appeared in ileum or blood. Association was observed between peak circulating GvH clone levels and early post-transplant HvG declines.

The chain combines TRBV27 with TRBJ2-7; 14 bases align to TRBD2. The starting material was PBMCs, obtained 23 days after intestinal transplant. This clonotype was sampled from a human patient who received an intestinal transplant, so some T cells may come from the graft donor. The CDR3 coding sequence is TGTGCCAGCAGTCGGACTAGCGGGAGGTCCAACGAGCAGTACTTC. It translates to CASSRTSGRSNEQYF.